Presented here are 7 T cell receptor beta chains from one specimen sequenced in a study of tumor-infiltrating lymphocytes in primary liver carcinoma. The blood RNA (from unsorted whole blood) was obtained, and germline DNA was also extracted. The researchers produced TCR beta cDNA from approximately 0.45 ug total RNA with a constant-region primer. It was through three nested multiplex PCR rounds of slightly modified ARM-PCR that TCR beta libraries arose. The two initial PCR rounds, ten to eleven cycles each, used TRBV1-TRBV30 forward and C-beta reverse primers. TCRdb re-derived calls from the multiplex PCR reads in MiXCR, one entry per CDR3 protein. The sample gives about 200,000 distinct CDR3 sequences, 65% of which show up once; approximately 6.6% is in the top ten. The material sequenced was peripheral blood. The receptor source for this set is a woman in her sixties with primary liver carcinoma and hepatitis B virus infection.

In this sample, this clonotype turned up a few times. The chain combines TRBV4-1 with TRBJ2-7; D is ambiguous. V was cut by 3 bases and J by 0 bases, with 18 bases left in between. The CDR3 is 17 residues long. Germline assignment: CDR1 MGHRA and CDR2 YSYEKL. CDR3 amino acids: CASSHPKLQHNSYEQYF. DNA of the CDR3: TGCGCCAGCAGCCATCCCAAGCTACAGCATAACTCCTACGAGCAGTACTTC.

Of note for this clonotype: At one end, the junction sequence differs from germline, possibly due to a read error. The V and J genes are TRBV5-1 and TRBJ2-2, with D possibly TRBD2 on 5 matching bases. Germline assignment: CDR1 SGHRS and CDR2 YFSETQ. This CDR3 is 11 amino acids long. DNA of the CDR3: TGCGCCAGCAGCCTCACCGGGGAGCTGTCTTTT. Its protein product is CASSLTGELSF.

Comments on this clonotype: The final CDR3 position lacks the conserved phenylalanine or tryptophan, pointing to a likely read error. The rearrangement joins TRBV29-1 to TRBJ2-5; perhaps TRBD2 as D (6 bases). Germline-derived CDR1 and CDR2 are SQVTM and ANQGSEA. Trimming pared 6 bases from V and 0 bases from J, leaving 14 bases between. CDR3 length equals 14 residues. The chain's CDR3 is CSVGISGNQETQYS. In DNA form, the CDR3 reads TGCAGCGTAGGGATTAGCGGAAACCAAGAGACCCAGTACTCC.

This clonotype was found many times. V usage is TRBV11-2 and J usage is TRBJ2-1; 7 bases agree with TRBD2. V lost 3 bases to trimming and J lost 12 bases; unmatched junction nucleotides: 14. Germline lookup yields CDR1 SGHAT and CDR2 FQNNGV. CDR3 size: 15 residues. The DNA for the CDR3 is TGTGCCAGCAGCTTTATCTCCGCGGGGGAAATGGGGCAGTTCTTC. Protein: CASSFISAGEMGQFF.

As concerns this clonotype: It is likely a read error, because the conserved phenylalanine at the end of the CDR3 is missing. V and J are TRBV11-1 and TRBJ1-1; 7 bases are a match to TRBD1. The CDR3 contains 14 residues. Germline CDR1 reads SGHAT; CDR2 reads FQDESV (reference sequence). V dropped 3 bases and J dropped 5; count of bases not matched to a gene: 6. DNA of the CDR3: TGTGCCAGCAGCTTGAACAGGGGAGGTACTGAAGCTTTCATT. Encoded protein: CASSLNRGGTEAFI.

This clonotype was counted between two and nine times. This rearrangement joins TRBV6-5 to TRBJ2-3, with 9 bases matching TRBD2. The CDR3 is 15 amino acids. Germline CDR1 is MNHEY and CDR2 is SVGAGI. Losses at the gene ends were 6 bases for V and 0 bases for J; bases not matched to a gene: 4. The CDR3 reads CASRRLADSTDTQYF. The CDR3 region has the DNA TGTGCCAGCAGAAGACTAGCGGACAGCACAGATACGCAGTATTTT.

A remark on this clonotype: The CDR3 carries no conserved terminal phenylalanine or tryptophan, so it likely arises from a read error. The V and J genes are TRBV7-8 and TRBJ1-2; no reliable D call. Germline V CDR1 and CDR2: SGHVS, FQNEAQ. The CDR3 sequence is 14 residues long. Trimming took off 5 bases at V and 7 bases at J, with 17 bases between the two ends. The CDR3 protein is CASSPTGEAGGYTS. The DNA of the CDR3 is TGTGCCAGCAGCCCGACGGGCGAGGCGGGTGGCTACACCTCC.